These 8 T cell receptor beta chains were sequenced from one sample in a study of blood T cell repertoires in COVID-19. The method was immunoSEQ multiplex PCR; TCRdb's version includes in-frame clones alone and lacks a portion of them. This sample yields fewer than 300,000 clones, of which over 75% are seen a single time; 2% to 3% belongs to the top ten. The source material was peripheral blood. These receptor sequences come from a woman between 45 and 65 years old with acute or convalescent COVID-19.

V is TRBV9 and J is TRBJ1-2; no reliable D call. V was trimmed by 0 bases and J by 8 bases, leaving 8 bases between them. CDR3 size: 12 residues. Germline lookup yields CDR1 SGDLS and CDR2 YYNGEE. This chain's CDR3 is CASSVGGFGYTF. The CDR3 bases are TGTGCCAGCAGCGTAGGAGGTTTCGGCTACACCTTC. The full variable domain, completed using reference TRBV9 and TRBJ1-2, is DSGVTQTPKHLITATGQRVTLRCSPRSGDLSVYWYQQSLDQGLQFLIQYYNGEERAKGNILERFSAQQFPDLHSELNLSSLELGDSALYFCASSVGGFGYTFGSGTRLTVV.

The gene calls are TRBV18 and TRBJ2-1, with 7 bases fitting TRBD2. V trimming: 2 bases; J trimming: 9 bases; junction bases outside the gene matches: 7. This CDR3 is built from 14 residues. CDR1 is KGHSH, CDR2 LQKENI, per germline. CDR3 loop: CASSPVPAGVEQFF. Here the CDR3 DNA reads TGTGCCAGCTCACCAGTACCTGCGGGAGTTGAGCAGTTCTTC.

The V and J genes are TRBV7-2 and TRBJ2-5; 8 bases fit TRBD1. V shed 1 base and J 1 base; nucleotides not matched to a gene: 8. Germline CDR1 SGHTA, CDR2 FQGNSA. CDR3 size: 17 residues. The CDR3 sequence: CASSLGWPGQGQETQYF. The CDR3 DNA reads TGTGCCAGCAGCTTAGGTTGGCCCGGACAGGGCCAAGAGACCCAGTACTTC.

V gene TRBV4-2 combines with J gene TRBJ2-2, with 14 bases fitting TRBD2. The CDR3 totals 17 residues. The trim removed 4 bases at V and 1 base at J, leaving 2 bases unmatched. CDR1 and CDR2 from the germline V gene are LGHNA and YNFKEQ. The CDR3 loop is CASSLGLAGVNTGELFF. DNA of the CDR3: TGTGCCAGCAGCCTGGGACTAGCGGGAGTGAACACCGGGGAGCTGTTTTTT.

V and J are TRBV7-2 and TRBJ2-7; no firm D call. The CDR3 is made up of 13 amino acids. Germline CDR1 is SGHTA and CDR2 is FQGNSA. The ends were cut back, 2 bases at V and 3 bases at J, with 8 bases in the middle. The CDR3 reads CASSLSSYYEQYF. The DNA for the CDR3 is TGTGCCAGCAGCTTAAGTAGCTACTACGAGCAGTACTTC.

The chain uses TRBV7-9 and TRBJ1-2; D is perhaps TRBD1 (6 bases). V lost 5 bases and J 9 bases, leaving 22 bases between the germline ends. Germline V gene data show CDR1 as SEHNR and CDR2 as FQNEAQ (reference sequence). The CDR3 runs to 15 residues. CDR3 in amino acids: CASSPTVGRGNSYTF. CDR3 DNA sequence: TGTGCCAGCAGCCCAACGGTCGGCAGGGGTAATAGCTACACCTTC.

This chain links TRBV5-6 with TRBJ2-5, with D tentatively TRBD1 (5 bases). Germline CDR1 and CDR2: SGHDT and YYEEEE. The ends were cut back, 1 base at V and 1 base at J, with 8 bases in the middle. The CDR3 sequence is 14 residues long. The chain's CDR3 is CASSLWQGQETQYF. The CDR3 DNA reads TGTGCCAGCAGCTTGTGGCAGGGCCAAGAGACCCAGTACTTC.

This chain links TRBV7-2 with TRBJ2-5, with TRBD1 as a possible D gene (6 bases). There are 12 residues in the CDR3. V was pared by 4 bases and J by 5 bases, with 8 bases between. Looked up from germline, CDR1 is SGHTA and CDR2 is FQGNSA. This CDR3 is CASSSQGETQYF. For the CDR3, the DNA is TGTGCCAGCAGCTCCCAGGGGGAGACCCAGTACTTC.